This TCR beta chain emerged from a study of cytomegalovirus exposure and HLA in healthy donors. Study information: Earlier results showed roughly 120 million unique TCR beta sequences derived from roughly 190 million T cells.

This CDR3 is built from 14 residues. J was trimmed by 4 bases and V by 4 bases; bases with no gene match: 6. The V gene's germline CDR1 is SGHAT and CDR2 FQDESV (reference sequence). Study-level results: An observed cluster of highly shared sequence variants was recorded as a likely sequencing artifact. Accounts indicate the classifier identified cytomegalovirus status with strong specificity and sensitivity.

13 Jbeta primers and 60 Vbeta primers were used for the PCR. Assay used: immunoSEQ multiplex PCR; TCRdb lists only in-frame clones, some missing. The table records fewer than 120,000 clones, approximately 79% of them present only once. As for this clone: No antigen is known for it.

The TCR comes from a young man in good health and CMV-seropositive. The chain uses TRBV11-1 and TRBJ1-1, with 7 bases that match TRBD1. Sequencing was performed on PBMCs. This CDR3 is CASSSDRVSTEAFF. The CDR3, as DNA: TGTGCCAGCAGCTCCGACAGGGTTTCCACTGAAGCTTTCTTT. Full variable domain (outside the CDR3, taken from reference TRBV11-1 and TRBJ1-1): EAEVAQSPRYKITEKSQAVAFWCDPISGHATLYWYRQILGQGPELLVQFQDESVVDDSQLPKDRFSAERLKGVDSTLKIQPAELGDSAMYLCASSSDRVSTEAFFGQGTRLTVV.